This entry lists 22 T cell receptor beta chains sequenced from one sample in a study of cytomegalovirus exposure and HLA in healthy donors. Researchers ran the PCR with 60 Vbeta and 13 Jbeta primers. Assay used: immunoSEQ multiplex PCR; TCRdb lists only in-frame clones, some missing. The table lists 150,000 to 200,000 clones, approximately 81% of them singletons. Sequenced sample: PBMCs. These receptors were taken from a woman under 30 in good health and CMV-seropositive.

The chain is built from TRBV10-3 and TRBJ1-2; 9 bases line up with TRBD1. CDR3 size: 16 residues. CDR1 is ENHRY, CDR2 SYGVKD, per germline. V shed 4 bases, J shed 8 bases, and the junction held 14 bases outside the gene matches. CDR3 in amino acids: CAISADPGQGIGGYTF. The CDR3 DNA sequence: TGTGCCATCAGTGCGGACCCGGGACAGGGAATTGGAGGCTACACCTTC.

This chain uses TRBV11-1 with TRBJ2-2; D ambiguous. This CDR3 is 13 amino acids long. Germline CDR1 and CDR2: SGHAT and FQDESV (reference sequence). The germline V and J ends were trimmed by 4 bases and 2 bases, with 5 bases remaining between them. The CDR3 region has the DNA TGTGCCAGCAGCTCCCAAAACACCGGGGAGCTGTTTTTT. Encoded protein: CASSSQNTGELFF.

The V call is TRBV28, the J call TRBJ2-3; 7 bases agree with TRBD2. Germline trimming cut 0 bases from V and 0 bases from J; bases unmatched to any gene: 6. This CDR3 comprises 17 residues. Germline V lookup: CDR1 MDHEN, CDR2 SYDVKM. The CDR3 DNA sequence: TGTGCCAGCAGTTTATGGTGGGAGGGGCCTAGCACAGATACGCAGTATTTT. Translation gives CASSLWWEGPSTDTQYF. The variable domain in full, completed from reference TRBV28 and TRBJ2-3, reads DVKVTQSSRYLVKRTGEKVFLECVQDMDHENMFWYRQDPGLGLRLIYFSYDVKMKEKGDIPEGYSVSREKKERFSLILESASTNQTSMYLCASSLWWEGPSTDTQYFGPGTRLTVL.

The chain is built from TRBV6-6 and TRBJ1-4; no reliable D call. There are 12 residues in the CDR3. Germline loops: CDR1 MNHNY, CDR2 SVGAGI (reference sequence). V lost 2 bases and J lost 8, with 6 bases in between. In DNA form, the CDR3 reads TGTGCCAGCAGTTACGAGGGAGAAAAACTGTTTTTT. Translated, it gives CASSYEGEKLFF.

This chain links TRBV2 with TRBJ1-5, with D possibly TRBD1 on 5 matching bases. The CDR3 sequence is 15 residues long. CDR1 is SNHLY, CDR2 FYNNEI, per germline. V was cut by 6 bases and J by 0 bases, with 12 bases left in between. CDR3 in amino acids: CASSRGGYSNQPQHF. The CDR3 DNA follows: TGTGCCAGCAGCCGGGGGGGTTATAGCAATCAGCCCCAGCATTTT.

The rearrangement links TRBV15 to TRBJ2-1; tentative D call: TRBD2 (7 bases). CDR3 length: 15 amino acids. The V gene lost 5 bases and the J gene lost 10 bases, with 21 bases spanning the gap. Germline loops: CDR1 LNHNV, CDR2 YYDKDF (reference sequence). Here the CDR3 DNA reads TGTGCCACCAGCCGGACTAGTAATCCGCAGGGGGAGCAGTTCTTC. It codes for CATSRTSNPQGEQFF.

The J gene is TRBJ2-5, the V gene TRBV27, with unresolved D. Germline CDR1 reads MNHEY; CDR2 reads SMNVEV (reference sequence). The CDR3 has 11 amino acids. Between the trimmed V and J ends, which lost 8 bases and 4 bases, there was a span of 8 bases. DNA for the CDR3: TGTGCCAGCTCTATTGGAGAGACCCAGTACTTC. It specifies CASSIGETQYF.

Details on this clone: The identical CDR3 is also encoded by other nucleotide sequences in the sample. V and J are TRBV15 and TRBJ1-6; a possible D gene is TRBD1 (5 bases). Per the germline V gene, CDR1 is LNHNV and CDR2 is YYDKDF (reference sequence). The V end was cut by 0 bases, the J end by 7 bases, with 13 bases between. The CDR3 has 16 residues. The CDR3 protein is CATSRDSPRANSPLHF. The DNA for the CDR3 is TGTGCCACCAGCAGAGATAGCCCCAGGGCGAATTCACCCCTCCACTTT.

The chain couples TRBV15 to TRBJ1-2, with 9 nucleotides matching TRBD1. Germline V lookup: CDR1 LNHNV, CDR2 YYDKDF (reference sequence). After removal of 5 bases from V and 4 bases from J, the junction contained 8 bases not matched to a gene. The CDR3 sequence is 15 residues long. Here the CDR3 reads CATSEGTGSRYGYTF. The CDR3, as DNA: TGTGCCACCAGCGAGGGGACAGGGTCACGCTATGGCTACACCTTC.

V and J are TRBV18 and TRBJ1-1; 8 bases map to TRBD1. V lost 4 bases, J lost 3 bases, and 13 bases stayed unmatched. CDR3 length equals 17 residues. Germline CDR1 is KGHSH and CDR2 is LQKENI. Written as DNA, the CDR3 is TGTGCCAGCTCACGCGGACAGGGCCCTCTTGGAGACACTGAAGCTTTCTTT. Its protein product is CASSRGQGPLGDTEAFF.

The rearrangement joins TRBV6-5 to TRBJ1-2; 7 bases are shared with TRBD1. Per germline, CDR1 MNHEY and CDR2 SVGAGI. The CDR3 loop spans 14 amino acids. The V and J ends lost 7 bases and 3 bases, in that order; junction bases with no gene match: 8. As DNA, the CDR3 is TGTGCCAGCAACAGGGGCCATGCCGACTATGGCTACACCTTC. Protein: CASNRGHADYGYTF.

The rearrangement joins TRBV19 to TRBJ1-1, with a weak D call TRBD1 (5 bases). Germline V gene lookup returns CDR1 LNHDA and CDR2 SQIVND (reference sequence). Deletions cut 3 bases from V and 6 bases from J, with 17 bases between. CDR3 size: 15 residues. The CDR3 DNA follows: TGTGCCAGTAGTATGCGTGGGCGTGCAGGGCCTGAAGCTTTCTTT. The encoded protein is CASSMRGRAGPEAFF.

The chain couples TRBV2 to TRBJ2-3; TRBD1 might be the D (5 bases). This CDR3 has 15 amino acids. Trimming took 6 bases from V and 0 from J, leaving 13 bases between them. CDR1 and CDR2 (germline): SNHLY, FYNNEI. The chain's CDR3 is CASSQGITSTDTQYF. The CDR3 DNA sequence: TGTGCCAGCAGCCAGGGAATAACTAGCACAGATACGCAGTATTTT.

This clone has more than one count but fewer than ten. V and J are TRBV6-4 and TRBJ2-1; TRBD2 agrees at 7 bases. V dropped 0 bases and J dropped 5; count of bases not matched to a gene: 4. Germline V gene sequence: CDR1 MRHNA, CDR2 SNTAGT. The CDR3 runs to 15 residues. The CDR3 sequence is CASSDSRGGNNEQFF. For the CDR3, the DNA is TGTGCCAGCAGTGACTCCCGCGGGGGTAACAATGAGCAGTTCTTC.

The V and J genes are TRBV25-1 and TRBJ2-7; TRBD1 agrees at 10 bases. Germline V gene lookup returns CDR1 MGHDK and CDR2 SYGVNS. CDR3 length: 14 amino acids. V lost 8 bases and J lost 0; bases outside the gene matches: 4. DNA of the CDR3: TGTGCCAGCGCCCGGACAGGGGGCTCCTACGAGCAGTACTTC. Its protein product is CASARTGGSYEQYF.

The CDR3 here is CATSRDRAGGYSPLHF. The CDR3 DNA reads as TGTGCCACCAGCAGAGATCGGGCAGGGGGATATTCACCCCTCCACTTT. The gene calls are TRBV15 and TRBJ1-6; 7 bases align to TRBD1. Unmatched junction bases numbered 7, after V lost 0 bases and J lost 8 bases. This CDR3 region has 16 residues. Germline CDR1 and CDR2: LNHNV and YYDKDF (reference sequence).

This clone was counted between two and nine times. The CDR3 loop reads CASTDRGKDSPLHF. The CDR3 nucleotides read TGTGCCAGCACGGACAGGGGAAAGGATTCACCCCTCCACTTT. The chain has TRBV6-1 and TRBJ1-6; 9 nucleotides line up with TRBD1. The CDR3 is 14 residues long. V was pared by 7 bases and J by 8 bases, with 6 bases of the junction left unmatched. CDR1 is MNHNS and CDR2 is SASEGT in the germline V gene.

A single count supports this clone. The rearrangement joins TRBV6-5 to TRBJ1-2; 7 bases are a match to TRBD1. The CDR3 runs to 15 residues. Germline loops: CDR1 MNHEY, CDR2 SVGAGI. The V segment lost 5 bases and the J segment 3 bases; nucleotides outside the gene matches: 9. The CDR3 bases are TGTGCCAGCAGTCCCGAGGGGGCGCAATACTATGGCTACACCTTC. Its translation is CASSPEGAQYYGYTF.

The chain has TRBV7-6 and TRBJ1-2, with D unresolved. Germline V gene lookup returns CDR1 SGHVS and CDR2 FNYEAQ. The CDR3 has 12 amino acids. V lost 4 bases and J lost 6, with 9 bases in between. As DNA, the CDR3 is TGTGCCAGCAGCTCCCTGGGCCATGGCTACACCTTC. Translation gives CASSSLGHGYTF.

The chain uses TRBV4-1 and TRBJ2-3; the match to TRBD2 covers 7 bases. Germline trimming cut 4 bases from V and 0 bases from J; bases unmatched to any gene: 7. This CDR3 has 16 residues. Germline assignment: CDR1 MGHRA and CDR2 YSYEKL. The CDR3 nucleotides read TGCGCCAGCAGCCTCAGGGCGGGGGAGAGCACAGATACGCAGTATTTT. It encodes CASSLRAGESTDTQYF.

The rearrangement uses TRBV11-2 and TRBJ2-3; D is unclear. CDR1 and CDR2 (germline): SGHAT, FQNNGV. The CDR3 extends over 11 amino acids. The ends were cut back, 2 bases at V and 5 bases at J, with 2 bases in the middle. DNA for the CDR3: TGTGCCAGCAGCTTACTAGATACGCAGTATTTT. This encodes CASSLLDTQYF. Filled out from reference TRBV11-2 and TRBJ2-3, the complete variable domain reads EAGVAQSPRYKIIEKRQSVAFWCNPISGHATLYWYQQILGQGPKLLIQFQNNGVVDDSQLPKDRFSAERLKGVDSTLKIQPAKLEDSAVYLCASSLLDTQYFGPGTRLTVL.

This chain uses TRBV5-1 with TRBJ2-5; TRBD2 matches at 8 bases. The germline CDR1 and CDR2 sequences are SGHRS and YFSETQ. The CDR3 extends over 14 amino acids. Losses at the gene ends were 0 bases for V and 5 bases for J; bases not matched to a gene: 3. The CDR3 DNA reads as TGCGCCAGCAGCTTGGCTCGCGGGAGGGAGACCCAGTACTTC. It codes for CASSLARGRETQYF.